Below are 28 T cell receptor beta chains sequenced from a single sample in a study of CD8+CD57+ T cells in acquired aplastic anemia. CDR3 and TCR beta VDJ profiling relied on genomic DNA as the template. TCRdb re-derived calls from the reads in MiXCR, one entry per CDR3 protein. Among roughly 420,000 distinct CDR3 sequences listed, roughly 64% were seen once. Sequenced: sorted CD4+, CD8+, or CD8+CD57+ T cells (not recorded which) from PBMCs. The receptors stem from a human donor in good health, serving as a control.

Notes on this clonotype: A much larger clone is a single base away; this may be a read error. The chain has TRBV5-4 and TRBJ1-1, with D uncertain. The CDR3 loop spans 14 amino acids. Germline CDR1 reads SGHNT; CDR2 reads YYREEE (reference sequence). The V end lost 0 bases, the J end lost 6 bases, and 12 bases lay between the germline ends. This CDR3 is CASSLARGAAEAFF. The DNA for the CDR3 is TGTGCCAGCAGCTTGGCCCGGGGTGCCGCTGAAGCTTTCTTT.

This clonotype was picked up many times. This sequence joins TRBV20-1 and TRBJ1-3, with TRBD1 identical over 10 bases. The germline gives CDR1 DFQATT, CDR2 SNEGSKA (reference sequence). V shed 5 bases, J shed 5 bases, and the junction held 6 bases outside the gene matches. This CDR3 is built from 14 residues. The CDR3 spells CSAFQTGGRNTIYF. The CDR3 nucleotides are TGCAGTGCTTTCCAGACAGGGGGCAGAAACACCATATATTTT.

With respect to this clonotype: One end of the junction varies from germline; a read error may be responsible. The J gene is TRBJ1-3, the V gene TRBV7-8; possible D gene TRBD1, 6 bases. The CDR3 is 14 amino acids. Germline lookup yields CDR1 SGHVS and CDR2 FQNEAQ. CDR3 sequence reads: CASSSQGTGDTIEF. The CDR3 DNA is TGTGCCAGCAGTTCACAGGGAACTGGAGACACCATAGAATTT.

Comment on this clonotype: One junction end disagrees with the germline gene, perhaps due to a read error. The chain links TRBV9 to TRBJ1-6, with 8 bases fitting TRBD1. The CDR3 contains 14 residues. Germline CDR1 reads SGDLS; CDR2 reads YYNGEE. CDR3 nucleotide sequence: TGTGCCAGCACTGCCTCCAGGACAGGGCCTGGAAACAACTTT. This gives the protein CASTASRTGPGNNF. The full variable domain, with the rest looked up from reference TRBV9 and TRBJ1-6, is DSGVTQTPKHLITATGQRVTLRCSPRSGDLSVYWYQQSLDQGLQFLIQYYNGEERAKGNILERFSAQQFPDLHSELNLSSLELGDSALYFCASTASRTGPGNNFGNGTRLTVT.

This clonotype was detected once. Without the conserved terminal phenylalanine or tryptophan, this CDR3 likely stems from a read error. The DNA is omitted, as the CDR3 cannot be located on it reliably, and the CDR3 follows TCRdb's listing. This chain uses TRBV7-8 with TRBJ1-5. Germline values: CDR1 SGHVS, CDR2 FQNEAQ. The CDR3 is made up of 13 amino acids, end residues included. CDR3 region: CASSPSGRISNQP.

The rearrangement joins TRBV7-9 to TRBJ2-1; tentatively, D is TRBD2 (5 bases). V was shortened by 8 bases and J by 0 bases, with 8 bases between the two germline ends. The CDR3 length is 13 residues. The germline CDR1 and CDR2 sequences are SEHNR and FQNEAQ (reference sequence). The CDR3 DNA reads TGTGCCAGCTCTGCGGGCTCCTACAATGAGCAGTTCTTC. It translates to CASSAGSYNEQFF.

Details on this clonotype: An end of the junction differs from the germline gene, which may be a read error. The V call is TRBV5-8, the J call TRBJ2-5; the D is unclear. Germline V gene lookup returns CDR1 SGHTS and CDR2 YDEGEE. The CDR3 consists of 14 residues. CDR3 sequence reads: CASSLRSAQETQYF. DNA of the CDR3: TGTGCCAGCAGCTTAAGGAGTGCGCAAGAAACCCAGTACTTC.

CDR3 residues: CASSPLRGGYGYTF. The CDR3 nucleotides read TGTGCCAGCAGCCCCCTAAGGGGAGGCTATGGCTACACCTTC. The chain couples TRBV28 to TRBJ1-2; a weak D match, TRBD1 (5 bases). The CDR3 spans 14 residues. The V gene lost 6 bases and the J gene lost 4 bases, with 15 bases spanning the gap. The germline CDR1 and CDR2 sequences are MDHEN and SYDVKM.

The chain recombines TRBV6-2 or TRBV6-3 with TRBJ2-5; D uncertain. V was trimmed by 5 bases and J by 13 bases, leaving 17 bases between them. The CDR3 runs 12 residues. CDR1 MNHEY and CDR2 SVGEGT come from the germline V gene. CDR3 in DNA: TGTGCCAGCAGTCCTACGACGTCCCTTGCGTACTTC. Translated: CASSPTTSLAYF.

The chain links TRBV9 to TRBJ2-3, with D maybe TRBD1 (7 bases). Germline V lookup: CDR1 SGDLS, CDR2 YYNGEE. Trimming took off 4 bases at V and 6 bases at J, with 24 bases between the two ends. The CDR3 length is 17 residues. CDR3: CASSIRQGGDTFDTQYF. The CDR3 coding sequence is TGTGCCAGCAGCATAAGACAGGGAGGCGATACCTTCGATACGCAGTATTTT.

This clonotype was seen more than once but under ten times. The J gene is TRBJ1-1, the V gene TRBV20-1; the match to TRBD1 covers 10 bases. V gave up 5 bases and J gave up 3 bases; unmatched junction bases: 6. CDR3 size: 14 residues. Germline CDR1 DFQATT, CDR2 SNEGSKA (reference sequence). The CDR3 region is CSAYRDRGHTEAFF. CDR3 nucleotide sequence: TGCAGTGCTTACCGGGACAGGGGCCACACTGAAGCTTTCTTT.

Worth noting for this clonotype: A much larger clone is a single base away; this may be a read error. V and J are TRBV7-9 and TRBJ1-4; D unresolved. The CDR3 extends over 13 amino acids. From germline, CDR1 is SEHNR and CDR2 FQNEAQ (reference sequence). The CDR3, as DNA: TGTGCCAGCAGCCAAGAGTACCAGGAAAAACTGTTGTTT. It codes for CASSQEYQEKLLF.

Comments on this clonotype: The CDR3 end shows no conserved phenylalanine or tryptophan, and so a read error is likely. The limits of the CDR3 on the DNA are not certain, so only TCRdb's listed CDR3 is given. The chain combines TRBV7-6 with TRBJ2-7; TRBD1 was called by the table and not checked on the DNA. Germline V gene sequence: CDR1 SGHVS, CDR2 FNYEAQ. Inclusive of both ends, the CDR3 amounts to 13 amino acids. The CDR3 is CASSLASGANTGE.

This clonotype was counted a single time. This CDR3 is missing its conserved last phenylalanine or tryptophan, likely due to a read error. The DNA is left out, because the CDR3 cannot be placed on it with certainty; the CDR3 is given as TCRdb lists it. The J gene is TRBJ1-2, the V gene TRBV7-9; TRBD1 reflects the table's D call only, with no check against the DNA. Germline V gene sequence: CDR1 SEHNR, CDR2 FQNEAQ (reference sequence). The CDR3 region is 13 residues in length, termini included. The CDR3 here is CASSLARAADTNE.

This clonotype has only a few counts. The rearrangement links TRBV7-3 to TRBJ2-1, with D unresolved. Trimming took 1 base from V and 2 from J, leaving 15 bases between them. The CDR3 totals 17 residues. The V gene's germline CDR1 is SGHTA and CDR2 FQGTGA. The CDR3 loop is CASSLRSARLTYNEQFF. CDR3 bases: TGTGCCAGCAGCTTAAGATCTGCCAGGCTCACCTACAATGAGCAGTTCTTC.

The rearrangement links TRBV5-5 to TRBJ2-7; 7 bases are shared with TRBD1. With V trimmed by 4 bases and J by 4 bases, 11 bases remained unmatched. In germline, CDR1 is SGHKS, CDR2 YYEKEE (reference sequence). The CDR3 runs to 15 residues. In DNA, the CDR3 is TGTGCCAGCAGCACGCCGACAGGGAGTCTTTACGAGCAGTACTTC. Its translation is CASSTPTGSLYEQYF. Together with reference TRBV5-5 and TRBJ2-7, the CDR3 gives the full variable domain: DAGVTQSPTHLIKTRGQQVTLRCSPISGHKSVSWYQQVLGQGPQFIFQYYEKEERGRGNFPDRFSARQFPNYSSELNVNALLLGDSALYLCASSTPTGSLYEQYFGPGTRLTVT.

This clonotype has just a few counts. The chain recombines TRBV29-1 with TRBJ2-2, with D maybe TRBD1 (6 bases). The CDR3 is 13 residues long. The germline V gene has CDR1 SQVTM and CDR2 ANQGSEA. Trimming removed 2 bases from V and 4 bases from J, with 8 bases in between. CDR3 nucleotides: TGCAGCGTTGAACCCAGGGGCACCGGGGAGCTGTTTTTT. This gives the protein CSVEPRGTGELFF.

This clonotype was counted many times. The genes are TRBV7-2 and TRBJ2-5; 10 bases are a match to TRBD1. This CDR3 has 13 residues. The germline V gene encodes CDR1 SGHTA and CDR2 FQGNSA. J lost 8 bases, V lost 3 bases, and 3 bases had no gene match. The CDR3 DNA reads TGTGCCAGCAGCTTCGGGACAGGGGAAACCCAGTACTTC. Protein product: CASSFGTGETQYF.

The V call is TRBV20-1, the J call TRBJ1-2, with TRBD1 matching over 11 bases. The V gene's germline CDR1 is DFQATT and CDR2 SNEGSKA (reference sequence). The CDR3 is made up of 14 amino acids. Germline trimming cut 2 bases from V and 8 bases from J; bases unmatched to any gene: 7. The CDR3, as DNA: TGCAGTGCTAGACCCGGGACAGGGGGAGGGGGCTACACCTTC. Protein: CSARPGTGGGGYTF.

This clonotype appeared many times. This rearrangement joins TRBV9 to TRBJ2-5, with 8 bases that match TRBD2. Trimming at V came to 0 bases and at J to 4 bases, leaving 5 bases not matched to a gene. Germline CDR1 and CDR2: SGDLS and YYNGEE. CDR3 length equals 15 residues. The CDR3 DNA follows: TGTGCCAGCAGCGTAGGGGGACTAGTTAGAGAGACCCAGTACTTC. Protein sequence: CASSVGGLVRETQYF.

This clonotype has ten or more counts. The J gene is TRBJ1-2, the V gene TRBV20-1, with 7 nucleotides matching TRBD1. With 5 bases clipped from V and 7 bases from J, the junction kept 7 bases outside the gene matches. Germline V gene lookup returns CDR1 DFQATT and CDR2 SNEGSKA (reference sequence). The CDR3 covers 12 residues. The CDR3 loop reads CSARQGGLGYTF. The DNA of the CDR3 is TGCAGTGCTCGACAGGGAGGGCTTGGCTACACCTTC.

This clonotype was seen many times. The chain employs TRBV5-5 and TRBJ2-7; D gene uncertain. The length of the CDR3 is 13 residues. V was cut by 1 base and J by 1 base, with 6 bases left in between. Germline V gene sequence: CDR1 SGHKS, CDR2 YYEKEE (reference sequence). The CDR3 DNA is TGTGCCAGCAGCTTGATCGCTTCCTACGAGCAGTACTTC. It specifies CASSLIASYEQYF.

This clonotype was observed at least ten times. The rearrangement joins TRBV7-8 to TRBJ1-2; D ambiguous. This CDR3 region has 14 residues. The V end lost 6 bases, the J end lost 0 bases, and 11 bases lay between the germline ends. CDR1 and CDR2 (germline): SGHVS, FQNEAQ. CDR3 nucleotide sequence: TGTGCCAGCAGTCCCTCGCGTGCTAACTATGGCTACACCTTC. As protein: CASSPSRANYGYTF. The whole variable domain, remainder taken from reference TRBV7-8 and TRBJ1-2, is GAGVSQSPRYKVAKRGQDVALRCDPISGHVSLFWYQQALGQGPEFLTYFQNEAQLDKSGLPSDRFFAERPEGSVSTLKIQRTQQEDSAVYLCASSPSRANYGYTFGSGTRLTVV.

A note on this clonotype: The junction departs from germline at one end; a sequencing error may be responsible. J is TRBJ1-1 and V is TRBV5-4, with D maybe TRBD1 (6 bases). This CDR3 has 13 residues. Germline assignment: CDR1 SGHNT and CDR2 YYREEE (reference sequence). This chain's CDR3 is CASSPRQDTKAFF. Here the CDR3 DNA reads TGTGCCAGCAGCCCGAGACAGGACACTAAAGCTTTCTTT.

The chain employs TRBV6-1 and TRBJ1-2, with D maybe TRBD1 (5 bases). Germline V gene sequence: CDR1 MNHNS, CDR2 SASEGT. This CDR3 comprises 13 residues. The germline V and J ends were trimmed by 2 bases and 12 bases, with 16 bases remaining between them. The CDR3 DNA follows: TGTGCCAGCAGTGAAAGGGGCAGCGATTGGAACACCTTC. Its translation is CASSERGSDWNTF.

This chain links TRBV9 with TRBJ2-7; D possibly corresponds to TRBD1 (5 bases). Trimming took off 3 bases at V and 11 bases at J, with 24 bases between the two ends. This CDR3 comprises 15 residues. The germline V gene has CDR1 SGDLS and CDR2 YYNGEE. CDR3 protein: CASSEYSGANVLKYF. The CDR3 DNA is TGTGCCAGCAGCGAATATTCTGGGGCCAACGTCCTGAAGTACTTC.

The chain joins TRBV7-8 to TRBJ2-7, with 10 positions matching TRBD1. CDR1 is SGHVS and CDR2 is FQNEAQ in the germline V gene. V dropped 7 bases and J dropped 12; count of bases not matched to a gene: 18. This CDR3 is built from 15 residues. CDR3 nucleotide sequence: TGTGCCAGCACGCGGGCGGGGGGACAGGGGCACAACGTGTACTTC. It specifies CASTRAGGQGHNVYF.

This CDR3 is CASSSGPGGYF. CDR3 nucleotides: TGTGCCAGCAGCTCGGGACCGGGAGGGTACTTC. The rearrangement uses TRBV5-6 and TRBJ2-7; 7 bases are a match to TRBD2. CDR1 SGHDT and CDR2 YYEEEE come from the germline V gene. The CDR3 length is 11 residues. With V trimmed by 3 bases and J by 12 bases, 6 bases remained unmatched.